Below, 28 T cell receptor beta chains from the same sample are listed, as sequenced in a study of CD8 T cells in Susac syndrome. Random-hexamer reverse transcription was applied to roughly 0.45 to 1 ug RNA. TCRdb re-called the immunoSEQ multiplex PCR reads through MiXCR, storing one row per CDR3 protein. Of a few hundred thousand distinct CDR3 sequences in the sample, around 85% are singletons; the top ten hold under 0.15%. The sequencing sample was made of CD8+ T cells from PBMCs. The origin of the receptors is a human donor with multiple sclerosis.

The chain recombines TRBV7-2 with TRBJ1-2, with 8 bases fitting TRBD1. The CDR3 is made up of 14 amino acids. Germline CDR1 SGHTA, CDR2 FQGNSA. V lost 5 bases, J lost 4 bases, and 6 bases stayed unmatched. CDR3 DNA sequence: TGTGCCAGCAGCCCCGGGACAGGCACCTATGGCTACACCTTC. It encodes CASSPGTGTYGYTF.

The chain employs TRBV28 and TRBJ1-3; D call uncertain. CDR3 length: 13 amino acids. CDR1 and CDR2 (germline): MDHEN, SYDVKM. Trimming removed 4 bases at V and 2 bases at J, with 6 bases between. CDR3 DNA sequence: TGTGCCAGCAGTTACAGTACTGGAAACACCATATATTTT. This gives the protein CASSYSTGNTIYF. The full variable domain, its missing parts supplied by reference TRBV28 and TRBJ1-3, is DVKVTQSSRYLVKRTGEKVFLECVQDMDHENMFWYRQDPGLGLRLIYFSYDVKMKEKGDIPEGYSVSREKKERFSLILESASTNQTSMYLCASSYSTGNTIYFGEGSWLTVV.

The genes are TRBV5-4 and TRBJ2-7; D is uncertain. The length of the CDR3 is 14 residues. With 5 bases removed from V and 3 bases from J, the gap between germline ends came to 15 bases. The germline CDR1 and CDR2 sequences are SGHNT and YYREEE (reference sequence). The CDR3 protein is CASREDTTHYEQYF. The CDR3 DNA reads TGTGCCAGCAGGGAAGACACGACCCACTACGAGCAGTACTTC.

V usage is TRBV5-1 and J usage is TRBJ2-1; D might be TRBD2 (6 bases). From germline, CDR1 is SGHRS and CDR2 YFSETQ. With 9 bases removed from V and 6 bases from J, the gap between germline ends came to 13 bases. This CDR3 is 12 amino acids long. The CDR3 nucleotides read TGCGCCACCGGGACTCTCGGCAATGAGCAGTTCTTC. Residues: CATGTLGNEQFF.

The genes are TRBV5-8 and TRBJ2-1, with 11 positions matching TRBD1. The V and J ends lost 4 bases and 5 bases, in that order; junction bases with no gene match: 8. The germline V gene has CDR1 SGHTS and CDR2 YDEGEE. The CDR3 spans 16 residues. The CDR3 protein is CASSPTPGQGDNEQFF. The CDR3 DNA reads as TGTGCCAGCAGCCCCACACCGGGACAGGGGGACAATGAGCAGTTCTTC.

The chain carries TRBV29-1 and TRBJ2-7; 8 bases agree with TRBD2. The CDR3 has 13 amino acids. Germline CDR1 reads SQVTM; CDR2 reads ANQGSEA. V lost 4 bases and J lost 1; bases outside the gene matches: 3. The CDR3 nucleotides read TGCAGCGTTGTGGTAGCGGGGTCCTACGAGCAGTACTTC. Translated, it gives CSVVVAGSYEQYF.

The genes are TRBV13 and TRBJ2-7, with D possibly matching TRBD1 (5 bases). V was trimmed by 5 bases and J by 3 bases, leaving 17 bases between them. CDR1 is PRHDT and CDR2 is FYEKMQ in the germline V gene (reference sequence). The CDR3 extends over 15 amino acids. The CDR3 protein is CASSSAQGSGYEQYF. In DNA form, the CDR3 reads TGTGCCAGCAGCAGTGCGCAGGGATCGGGCTACGAGCAGTACTTC.

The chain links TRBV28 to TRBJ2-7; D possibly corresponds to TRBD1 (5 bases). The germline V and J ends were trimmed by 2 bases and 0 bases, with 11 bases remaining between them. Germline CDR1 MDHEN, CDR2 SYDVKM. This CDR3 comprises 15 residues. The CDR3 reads CASSLVTEDSYEQYF. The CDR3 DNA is TGTGCCAGCAGTTTAGTGACAGAGGACTCCTACGAGCAGTACTTC.

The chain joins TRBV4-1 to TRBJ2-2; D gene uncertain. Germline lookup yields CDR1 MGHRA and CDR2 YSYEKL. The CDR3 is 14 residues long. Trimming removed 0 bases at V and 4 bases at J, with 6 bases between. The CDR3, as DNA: TGCGCCAGCAGCCAAGACCCCACCACCGGGGAGCTGTTTTTT. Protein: CASSQDPTTGELFF.

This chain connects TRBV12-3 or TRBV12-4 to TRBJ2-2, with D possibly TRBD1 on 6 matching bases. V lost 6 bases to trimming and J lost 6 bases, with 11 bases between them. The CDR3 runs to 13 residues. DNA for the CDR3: TGTGCCAGCAGGCCGACAGGACCCGGGGAGCTGTTTTTT. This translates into CASRPTGPGELFF.

As DNA, the CDR3 is TGCGCCAGCAGCCAAGTGGGCGGCCGACGGCTGTTTTTT. Amino acid sequence: CASSQVGGRRLFF. The rearrangement uses TRBV4-1 and TRBJ2-2; no definite D call. Per germline, CDR1 MGHRA and CDR2 YSYEKL. Between the trimmed V and J ends, which lost 1 base and 13 bases, there was a span of 13 bases. The CDR3 contains 13 residues.

Here the CDR3 DNA reads TGTGCCAGCAGCTTAGTGGCAGGGGCAATGACCTACGAGCAGTACTTC. It is translated as CASSLVAGAMTYEQYF. The V and J genes are TRBV7-2 and TRBJ2-7; TRBD1 might be the D (6 bases). Per germline, CDR1 SGHTA and CDR2 FQGNSA. V dropped 1 base and J dropped 2 bases, with 15 bases sitting between them. This CDR3 is built from 16 residues.

This CDR3 reads CASSLWTANYGYTF. The CDR3 DNA follows: TGTGCCAGTAGTCTCTGGACAGCTAACTATGGCTACACCTTC. This chain links TRBV19 with TRBJ1-2; maybe TRBD1 (6 bases). Trimming removed 5 bases from V and 0 bases from J, with 10 bases in between. Germline values: CDR1 LNHDA, CDR2 SQIVND (reference sequence). The CDR3 sequence is 14 residues long.

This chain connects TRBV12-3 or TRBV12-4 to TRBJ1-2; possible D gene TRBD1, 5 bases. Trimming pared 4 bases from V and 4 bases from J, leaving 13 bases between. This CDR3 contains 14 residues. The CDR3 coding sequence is TGTGCCAGCAGTTCACCCGGGACGGTCTATGGCTACACCTTC. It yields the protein CASSSPGTVYGYTF.

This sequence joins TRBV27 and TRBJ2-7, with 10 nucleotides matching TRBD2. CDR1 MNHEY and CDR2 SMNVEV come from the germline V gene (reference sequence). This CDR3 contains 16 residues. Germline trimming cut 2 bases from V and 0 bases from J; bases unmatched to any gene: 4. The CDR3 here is CASSLTSGIFSYEQYF. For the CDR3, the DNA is TGTGCCAGCAGTTTAACTAGCGGGATCTTCTCCTACGAGCAGTACTTC.

The CDR3 reads CSARDSTNQPQHF. CDR3 sequence (DNA): TGCAGTGCTAGAGATTCTACCAATCAGCCCCAGCATTTT. The gene calls are TRBV20-1 and TRBJ1-5; D gene unclear. Looked up from germline, CDR1 is DFQATT and CDR2 is SNEGSKA (reference sequence). The length of the CDR3 is 13 residues. The V end lost 0 bases, the J end lost 3 bases, and 6 bases lay between the germline ends.

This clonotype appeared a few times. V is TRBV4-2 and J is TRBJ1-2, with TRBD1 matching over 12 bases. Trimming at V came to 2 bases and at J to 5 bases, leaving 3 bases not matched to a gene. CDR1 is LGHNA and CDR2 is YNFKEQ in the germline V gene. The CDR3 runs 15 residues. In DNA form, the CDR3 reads TGTGCCAGCAGCCAACCGGGACAGGGGGCTTATGGCTACACCTTC. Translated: CASSQPGQGAYGYTF.

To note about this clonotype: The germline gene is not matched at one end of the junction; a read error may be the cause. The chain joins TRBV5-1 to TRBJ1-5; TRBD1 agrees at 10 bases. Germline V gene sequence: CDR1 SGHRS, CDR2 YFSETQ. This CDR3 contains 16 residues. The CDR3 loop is CASSLDGTGDNQPQHF. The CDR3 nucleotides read TGCGCCAGCAGCCTTGACGGGACAGGGGATAATCAACCCCAGCATTTT.

The CDR3 loop reads CASRELAGVGETQYF. CDR3 nucleotides: TGTGCCAGCAGAGAACTAGCGGGAGTAGGAGAGACCCAGTACTTC. The chain carries TRBV12-3 or TRBV12-4 and TRBJ2-5; 11 bases line up with TRBD2. The CDR3 spans 15 residues. Germline trimming cut 6 bases from V and 4 bases from J; bases unmatched to any gene: 7.

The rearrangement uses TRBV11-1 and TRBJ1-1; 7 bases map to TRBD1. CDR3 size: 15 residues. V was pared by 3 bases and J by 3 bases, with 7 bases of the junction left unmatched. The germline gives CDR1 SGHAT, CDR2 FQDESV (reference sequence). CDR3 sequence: CASSFKQGFDTEAFF. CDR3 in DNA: TGTGCCAGCAGCTTTAAACAGGGGTTTGACACTGAAGCTTTCTTT.

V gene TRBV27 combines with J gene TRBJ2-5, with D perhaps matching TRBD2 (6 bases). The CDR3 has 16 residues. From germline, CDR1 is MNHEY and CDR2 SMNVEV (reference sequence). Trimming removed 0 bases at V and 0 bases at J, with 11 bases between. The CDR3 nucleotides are TGTGCCAGCAGTTTATCTGGCGGGACGTACCAAGAGACCCAGTACTTC. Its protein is CASSLSGGTYQETQYF.

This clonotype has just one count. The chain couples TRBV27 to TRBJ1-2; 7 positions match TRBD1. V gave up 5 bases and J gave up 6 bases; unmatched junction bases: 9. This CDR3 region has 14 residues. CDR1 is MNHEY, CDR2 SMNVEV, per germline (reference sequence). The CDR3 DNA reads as TGTGCCAGCAGTAGACCAGGGACAGTCGATGGCTACACCTTC. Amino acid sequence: CASSRPGTVDGYTF.

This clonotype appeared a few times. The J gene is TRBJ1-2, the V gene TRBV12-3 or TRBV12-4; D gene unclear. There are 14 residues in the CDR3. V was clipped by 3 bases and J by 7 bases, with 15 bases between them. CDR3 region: CASSFELITCGYTF. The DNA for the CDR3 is TGTGCCAGCAGTTTTGAGCTAATAACCTGTGGCTACACCTTC.

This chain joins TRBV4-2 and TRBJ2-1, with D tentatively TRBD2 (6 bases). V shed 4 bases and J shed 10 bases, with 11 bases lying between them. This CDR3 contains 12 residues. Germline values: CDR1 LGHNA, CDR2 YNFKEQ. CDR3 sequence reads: CASSLAGQEQFF. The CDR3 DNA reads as TGTGCCAGCAGCCTGGCGGGGCAAGAGCAGTTCTTC.

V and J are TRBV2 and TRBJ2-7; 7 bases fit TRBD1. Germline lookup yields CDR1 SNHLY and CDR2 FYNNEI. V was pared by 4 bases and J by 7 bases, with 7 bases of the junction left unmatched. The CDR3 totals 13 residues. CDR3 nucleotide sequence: TGTGCCAGCAGTGGGGACAGTCGTATAGAGCAGTACTTC. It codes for CASSGDSRIEQYF.

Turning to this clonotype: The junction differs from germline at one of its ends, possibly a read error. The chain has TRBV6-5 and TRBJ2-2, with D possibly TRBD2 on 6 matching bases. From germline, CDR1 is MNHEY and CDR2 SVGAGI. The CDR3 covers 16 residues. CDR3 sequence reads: CASSWGTLGFPGELFF. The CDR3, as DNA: TGCGCCAGCAGTTGGGGGACTCTCGGTTTCCCCGGGGAGCTGTTTTTT.

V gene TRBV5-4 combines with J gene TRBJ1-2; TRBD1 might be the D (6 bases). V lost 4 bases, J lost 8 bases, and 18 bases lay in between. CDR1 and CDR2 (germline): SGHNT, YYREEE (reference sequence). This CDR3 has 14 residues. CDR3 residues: CASSPTGRAYGYTF. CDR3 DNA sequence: TGTGCCAGCAGCCCGACAGGCCGCGCGTACGGCTACACCTTC.

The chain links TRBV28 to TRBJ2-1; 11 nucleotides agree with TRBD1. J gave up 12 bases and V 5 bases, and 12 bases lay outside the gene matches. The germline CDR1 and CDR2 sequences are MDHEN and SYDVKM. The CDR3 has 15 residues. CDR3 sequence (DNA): TGTGCCAGCAGTGCCAGGACAGGGGGCCGGTTGGCGCAGTTCTTC. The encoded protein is CASSARTGGRLAQFF.